These 6 T cell receptor beta chains share one sample of origin, sequenced in a study of molecular identifiers for immune sequencing clone quantification. MiXCR was run by TCRdb on the PCR reads, yielding one entry per CDR3 protein. This repertoire shows 400,000 to 600,000 distinct CDR3 sequences, around 23% found once; its top ten account for 0.76%. The specimen was naive CD8+ T cells from blood, with Jurkat cell RNA spiked in. Noted subset: FACS-sorted CD8+CD4-CCR7+CD45RA+ naive T cells. These receptors came from a human donor in good health. Some libraries in this study had Jurkat cell RNA spiked in.

In its sample, this clonotype was seen many times. The gene calls are TRBV29-1 and TRBJ2-1, with 9 bases matching TRBD2. This CDR3 has 15 amino acids. Trimming removed 0 bases from V and 5 bases from J; junction bases left unmatched: 5. The germline gives CDR1 SQVTM, CDR2 ANQGSEA. The CDR3 reads CSVEEVSGGNNEQFF. The CDR3 nucleotides are TGCAGCGTTGAAGAAGTAAGCGGGGGGAACAATGAGCAGTTCTTC.

This clonotype was seen repeatedly, ten times or more. The chain couples TRBV2 to TRBJ1-4; D is unresolved. CDR1 is SNHLY, CDR2 FYNNEI, per germline. The CDR3 spans 15 residues. Trimming pared 3 bases from V and 0 bases from J, leaving 8 bases between. CDR3 nucleotides: TGTGCCAGCAGTGATTGGTTATCAACTAATGAAAAACTGTTTTTT. This translates into CASSDWLSTNEKLFF.

J is TRBJ2-7 and V is TRBV19, with D perhaps assigned TRBD1 or TRBD2 (5 bases each). V was pared by 6 bases and J by 1 base, with 16 bases between. The CDR3 runs 15 residues. Germline lookup yields CDR1 LNHDA and CDR2 SQIVND (reference sequence). The CDR3 DNA reads TGTGCCAGTAGACCCCGGGACGGAGGATCCTACGAGCAGTACTTC. Its protein product is CASRPRDGGSYEQYF.

Concerning this clonotype: Its ends do not fully match the called genes, so a read error is possible. This sequence joins TRBV12-3 or TRBV12-4 and TRBJ2-3, with D possibly matching TRBD2 (5 bases). The CDR3 extends over 13 amino acids. The CDR3 nucleotides read TGTGCCAGCAATACGCCTAGCATAGATACGCAGTATTTT. Translating gives CASNTPSIDTQYF.

The chain employs TRBV7-2 and TRBJ2-1; 10 bases line up with TRBD2. Unmatched junction bases numbered 10, after V lost 3 bases and J lost 5 bases. The germline V gene has CDR1 SGHTA and CDR2 FQGNSA. This CDR3 is 17 amino acids long. The CDR3 sequence is CASSLPVAGGHHNEQFF. Written as DNA, the CDR3 is TGTGCCAGCAGCTTGCCAGTAGCGGGAGGCCACCACAATGAGCAGTTCTTC.

In this sample, this clonotype turned up a few times. The junction and the germline gene differ at one end; a read error may be behind it. The V call is TRBV7-7, the J call TRBJ2-4, with a possible D match to TRBD2 (6 bases). CDR1 and CDR2 (germline): SSHAT, FNYEAQ (reference sequence). This CDR3 is 13 amino acids long. As DNA, the CDR3 is TGTGCTAGCAGCTTCGGGGGTTTCGGCTTCCAGTACTTC. Translating gives CASSFGGFGFQYF.